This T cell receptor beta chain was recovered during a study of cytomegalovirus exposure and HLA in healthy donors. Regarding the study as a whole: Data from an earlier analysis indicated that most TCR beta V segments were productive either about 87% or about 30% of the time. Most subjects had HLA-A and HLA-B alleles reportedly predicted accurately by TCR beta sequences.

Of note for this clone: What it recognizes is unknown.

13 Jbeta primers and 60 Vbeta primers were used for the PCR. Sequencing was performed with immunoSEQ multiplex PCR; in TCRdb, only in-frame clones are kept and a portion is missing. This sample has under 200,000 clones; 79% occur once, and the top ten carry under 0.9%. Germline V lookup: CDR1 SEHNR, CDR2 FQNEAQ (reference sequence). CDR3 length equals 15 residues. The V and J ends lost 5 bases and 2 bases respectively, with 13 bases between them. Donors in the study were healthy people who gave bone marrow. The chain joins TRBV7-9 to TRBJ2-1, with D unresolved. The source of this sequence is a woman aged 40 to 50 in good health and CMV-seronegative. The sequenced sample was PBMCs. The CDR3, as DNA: TGTGCCAGCAGCACCAGTCCGGCGGCCTACAATGAGCAGTTCTTC. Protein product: CASSTSPAAYNEQFF.